This note documents a single TCR beta chain sequence. Its cognate antigen is unknown. This sample is part of a study of cytomegalovirus exposure and HLA in healthy donors. The study drew the donors from its approximately 110-subject validation cohort, separate from the roughly 670-subject first cohort. This CDR3 is 13 amino acids long. Trimming removed 4 bases from V and 0 bases from J, with 7 bases in between. Germline CDR1 reads SNHLY; CDR2 reads FYNNEI. Study results and limitations: The classifier, whose performance was assessed in both the original and validation cohorts, reportedly diagnosed cytomegalovirus status with high specificity and sensitivity. TCR clusters originating in the first cohort tended to co-occur in the 100 to 150 validation repertoires, according to a later analysis. Among TCR beta chains, those listed as cytomegalovirus-associated numbered around 180.

Clones were sequenced by immunoSEQ multiplex PCR, and TCRdb holds only the in-frame ones, with some missing. The sample includes around 200,000 clones, around 90% seen only once; the top ten take about 2.9%. This receptor was taken from a woman aged 18-29 years in good health and CMV-seronegative. V gene TRBV2 combines with J gene TRBJ2-7; D perhaps matches TRBD1 (5 bases). Sample: PBMCs. In nucleotides, the CDR3 is TGTGCCAGCAGTGGACAGAGCTCCTACGAGCAGTACTTC. This encodes CASSGQSSYEQYF.